This TCR beta chain was captured by sequencing in a study of T cell responses to AZD1222 COVID-19 vaccine. Overall study results and limits: Baseline seropositivity characterized only a handful of AZD1222 recipients. Females made up more of the donors, who were largely white British, and clonal diversity may have come out too low. Targets within unmutated variant regions were reportedly found for nearly half of spike-specific TCRs. Breadth and depth of Spike-specific TCRs rose after two AZD1222 doses.

Regarding this clone: Its antigen is not identified.

V was shortened by 5 bases and J by 2 bases, with 10 bases between the two germline ends. CDR1 is SEHNR and CDR2 is FQNEAQ in the germline V gene (reference sequence). This CDR3 region has 14 residues. Sequencing used immunoSEQ multiplex PCR; TCRdb keeps in-frame clones, though not all of them. The sample holds some 100,000 clones, around nine tenths seen once. The clonotype originates from an adult in good health. The input for sequencing was peripheral blood, taken on day 0 of AZD1222 vaccination. The rearrangement uses TRBV7-9 and TRBJ2-1; possible D gene TRBD2, 5 bases. The CDR3 DNA is TGTGCCAGCAGCCCCGGGGAAACCTACAATGAGCAGTTCTTC. This gives the protein CASSPGETYNEQFF.